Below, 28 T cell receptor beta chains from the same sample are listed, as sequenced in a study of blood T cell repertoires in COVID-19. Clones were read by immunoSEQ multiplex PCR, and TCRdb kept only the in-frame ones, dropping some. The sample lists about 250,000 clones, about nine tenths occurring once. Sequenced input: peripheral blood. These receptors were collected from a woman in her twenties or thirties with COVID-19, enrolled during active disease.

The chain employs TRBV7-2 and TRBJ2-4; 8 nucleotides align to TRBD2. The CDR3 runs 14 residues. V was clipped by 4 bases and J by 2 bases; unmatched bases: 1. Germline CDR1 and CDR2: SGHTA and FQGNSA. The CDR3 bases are TGTGCCAGCAGCTCGGGGGGGTCCAAAAACATTCAGTACTTC. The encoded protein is CASSSGGSKNIQYF.

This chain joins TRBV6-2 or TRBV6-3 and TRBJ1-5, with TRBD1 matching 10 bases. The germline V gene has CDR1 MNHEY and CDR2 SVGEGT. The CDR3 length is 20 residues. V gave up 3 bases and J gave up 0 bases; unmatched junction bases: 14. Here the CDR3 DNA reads TGTGCCAGCAGTTATTCGCAGCGCCGGGACAGGGGTTATAGCAATCAGCCCCAGCATTTT. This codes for CASSYSQRRDRGYSNQPQHF.

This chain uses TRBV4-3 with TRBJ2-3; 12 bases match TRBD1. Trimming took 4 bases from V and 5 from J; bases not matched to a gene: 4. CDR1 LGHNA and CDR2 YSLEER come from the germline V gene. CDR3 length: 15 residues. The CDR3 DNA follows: TGCGCCAGCAGCCCCGGGGACAGGGGGCGAGATACGCAGTATTTT. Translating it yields CASSPGDRGRDTQYF.

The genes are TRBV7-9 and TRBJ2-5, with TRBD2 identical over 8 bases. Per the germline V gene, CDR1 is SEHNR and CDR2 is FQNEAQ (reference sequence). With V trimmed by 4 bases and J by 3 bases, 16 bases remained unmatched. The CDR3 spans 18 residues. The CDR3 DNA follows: TGTGCCAGCAGCTCCCTTCGGGGGACTAGGATAAGCGAAGAGACCCAGTACTTC. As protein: CASSSLRGTRISEETQYF. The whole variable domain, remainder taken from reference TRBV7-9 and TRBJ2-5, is DTGVSQNPRHKITKRGQNVTFRCDPISEHNRLYWYRQTLGQGPEFLTYFQNEAQLEKSRLLSDRFSAERPKGSFSTLEIQRTEQGDSAMYLCASSSLRGTRISEETQYFGPGTRLLVL.

The CDR3 nucleotides are TGTGCCAGCAGTCGACCCCTGGACAGGGGAAATTGGGACCAGCATTTT. This encodes CASSRPLDRGNWDQHF. The rearrangement uses TRBV6-6 and TRBJ1-5; 9 positions agree with TRBD1. V lost 5 bases, J lost 12 bases, and 17 bases stayed unmatched. The germline CDR1 and CDR2 sequences are MNHNY and SVGAGI (reference sequence). The CDR3 sequence is 16 residues long.

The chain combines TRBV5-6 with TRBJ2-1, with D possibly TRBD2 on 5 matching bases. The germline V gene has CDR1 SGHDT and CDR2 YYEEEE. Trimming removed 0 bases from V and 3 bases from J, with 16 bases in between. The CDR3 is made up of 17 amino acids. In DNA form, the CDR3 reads TGTGCCAGCAGCTTGGGCCCAAGTGGAGGTTTCTACAATGAGCAGTTCTTC. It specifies CASSLGPSGGFYNEQFF.

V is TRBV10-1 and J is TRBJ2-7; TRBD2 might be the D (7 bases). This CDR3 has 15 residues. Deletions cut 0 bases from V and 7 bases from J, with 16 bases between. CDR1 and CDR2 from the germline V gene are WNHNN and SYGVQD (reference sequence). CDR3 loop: CASSESGGARGEQYF. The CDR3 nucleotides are TGCGCCAGCAGTGAGTCGGGAGGGGCGAGGGGGGAGCAGTACTTC.

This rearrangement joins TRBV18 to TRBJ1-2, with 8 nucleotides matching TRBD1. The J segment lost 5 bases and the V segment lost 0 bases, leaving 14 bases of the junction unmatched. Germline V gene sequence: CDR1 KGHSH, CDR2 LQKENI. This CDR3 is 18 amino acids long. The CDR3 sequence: CASSPPDRAPTGGYGYTF. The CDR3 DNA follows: TGTGCCAGCTCACCACCGGACAGGGCTCCCACTGGGGGTTATGGCTACACCTTC.

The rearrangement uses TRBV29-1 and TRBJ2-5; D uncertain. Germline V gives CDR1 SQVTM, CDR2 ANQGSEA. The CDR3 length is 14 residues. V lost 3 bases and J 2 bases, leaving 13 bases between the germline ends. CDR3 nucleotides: TGCAGCGTTGAGCCTCCGATCCGGCAAGAGACCCAGTACTTC. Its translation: CSVEPPIRQETQYF.

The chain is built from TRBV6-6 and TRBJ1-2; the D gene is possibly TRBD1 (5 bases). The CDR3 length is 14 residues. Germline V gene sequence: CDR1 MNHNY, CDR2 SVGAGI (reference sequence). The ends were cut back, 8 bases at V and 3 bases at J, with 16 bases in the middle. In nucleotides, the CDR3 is TGTGCCAGCGGGACTTTAACCGGGGACTATGGCTACACCTTC. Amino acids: CASGTLTGDYGYTF.

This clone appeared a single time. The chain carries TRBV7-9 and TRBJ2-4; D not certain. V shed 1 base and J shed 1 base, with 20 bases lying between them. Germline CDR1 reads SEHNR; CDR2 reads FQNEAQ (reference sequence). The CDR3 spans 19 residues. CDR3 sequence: CASSLGPGRASSAKNIQYF. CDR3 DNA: TGTGCCAGCAGCTTAGGTCCAGGTCGTGCTTCCTCGGCCAAAAACATTCAGTACTTC.

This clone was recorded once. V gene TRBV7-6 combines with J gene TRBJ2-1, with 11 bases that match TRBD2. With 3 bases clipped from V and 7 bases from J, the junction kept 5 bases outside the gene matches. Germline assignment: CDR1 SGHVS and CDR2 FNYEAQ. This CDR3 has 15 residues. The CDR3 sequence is CASSFSSGRANEQFF. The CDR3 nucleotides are TGTGCCAGCAGCTTTAGTAGCGGGAGGGCAAATGAGCAGTTCTTC.

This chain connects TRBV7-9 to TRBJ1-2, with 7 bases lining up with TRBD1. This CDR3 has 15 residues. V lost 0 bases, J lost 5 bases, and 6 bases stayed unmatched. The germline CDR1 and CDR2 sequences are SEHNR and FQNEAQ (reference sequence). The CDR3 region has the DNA TGTGCCAGCAGCTTAGCCCCACAGGGGACGTATGGCTACACCTTC. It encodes CASSLAPQGTYGYTF.

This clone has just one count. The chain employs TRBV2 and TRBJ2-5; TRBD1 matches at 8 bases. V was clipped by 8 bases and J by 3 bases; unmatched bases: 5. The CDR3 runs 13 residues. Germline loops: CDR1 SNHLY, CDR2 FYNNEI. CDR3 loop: CASLGQGKETQYF. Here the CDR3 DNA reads TGTGCCAGCCTCGGACAGGGTAAAGAGACCCAGTACTTC.

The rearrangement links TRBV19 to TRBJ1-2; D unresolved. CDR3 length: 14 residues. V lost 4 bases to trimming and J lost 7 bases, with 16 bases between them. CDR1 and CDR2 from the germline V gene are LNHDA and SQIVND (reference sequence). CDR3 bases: TGTGCCAGTAGTACTGTTCCCTACTATCTTGGCTACACCTTC. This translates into CASSTVPYYLGYTF.

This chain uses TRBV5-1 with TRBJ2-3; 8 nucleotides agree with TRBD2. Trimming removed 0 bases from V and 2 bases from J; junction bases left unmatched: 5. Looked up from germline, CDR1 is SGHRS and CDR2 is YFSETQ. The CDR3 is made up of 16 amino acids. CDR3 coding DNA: TGCGCCAGCAGCTTGGACACTAGCGGAGCCACAGATACGCAGTATTTT. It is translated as CASSLDTSGATDTQYF.

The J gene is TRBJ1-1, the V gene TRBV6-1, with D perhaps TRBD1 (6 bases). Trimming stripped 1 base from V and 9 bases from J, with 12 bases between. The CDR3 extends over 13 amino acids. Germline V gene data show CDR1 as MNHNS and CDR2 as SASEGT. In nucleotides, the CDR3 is TGTGCCAGCAGTGAAGGAACAGGGCTTCAAGCTTTCTTT. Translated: CASSEGTGLQAFF.

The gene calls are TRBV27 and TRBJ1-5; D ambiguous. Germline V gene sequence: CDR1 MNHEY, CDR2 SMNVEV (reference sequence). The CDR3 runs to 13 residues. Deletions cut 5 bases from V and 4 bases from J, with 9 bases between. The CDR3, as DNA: TGTGCCAGCAGTCCAGGTTTTAATCAGCCCCAGCATTTT. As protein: CASSPGFNQPQHF.

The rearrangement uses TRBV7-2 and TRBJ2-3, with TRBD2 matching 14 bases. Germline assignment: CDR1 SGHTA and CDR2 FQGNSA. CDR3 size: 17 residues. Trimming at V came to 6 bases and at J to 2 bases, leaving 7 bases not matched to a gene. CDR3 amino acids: CASRPTSGRGTTDTQYF. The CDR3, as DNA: TGTGCCAGCAGACCGACTAGCGGGAGGGGGACCACAGATACGCAGTATTTT.

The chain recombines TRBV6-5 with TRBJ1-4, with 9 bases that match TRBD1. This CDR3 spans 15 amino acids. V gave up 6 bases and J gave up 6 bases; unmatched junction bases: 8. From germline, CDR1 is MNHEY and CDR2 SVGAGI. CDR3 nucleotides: TGTGCCAGCAGGAGGACCAGGACAGGGGATGAAAAACTGTTTTTT. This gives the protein CASRRTRTGDEKLFF.

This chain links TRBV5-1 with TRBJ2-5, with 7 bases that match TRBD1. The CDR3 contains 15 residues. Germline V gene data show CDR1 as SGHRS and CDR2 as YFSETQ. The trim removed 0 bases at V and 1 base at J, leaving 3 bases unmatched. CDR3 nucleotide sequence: TGCGCCAGCAGCTTGGCCGGACAGGTCCAAGAGACCCAGTACTTC. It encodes CASSLAGQVQETQYF. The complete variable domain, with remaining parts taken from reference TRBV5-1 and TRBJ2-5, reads KAGVTQTPRYLIKTRGQQVTLSCSPISGHRSVSWYQQTPGQGLQFLFEYFSETQRNKGNFPGRFSGRQFSNSRSEMNVSTLELGDSALYLCASSLAGQVQETQYFGPGTRLLVL.

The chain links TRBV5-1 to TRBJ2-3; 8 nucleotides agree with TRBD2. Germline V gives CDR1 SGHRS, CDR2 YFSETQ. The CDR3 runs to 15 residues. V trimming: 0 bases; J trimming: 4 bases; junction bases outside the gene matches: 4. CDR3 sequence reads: CASSLAGGAADTQYF. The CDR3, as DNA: TGCGCCAGCAGCTTGGCCGGGGGGGCAGCAGATACGCAGTATTTT.

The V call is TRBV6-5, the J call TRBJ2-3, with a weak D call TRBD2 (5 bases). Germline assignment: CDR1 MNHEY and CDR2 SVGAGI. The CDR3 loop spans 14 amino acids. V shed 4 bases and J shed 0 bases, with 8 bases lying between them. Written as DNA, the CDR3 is TGTGCCAGCAGTTCACGGACTAGCACAGATACGCAGTATTTT. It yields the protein CASSSRTSTDTQYF.

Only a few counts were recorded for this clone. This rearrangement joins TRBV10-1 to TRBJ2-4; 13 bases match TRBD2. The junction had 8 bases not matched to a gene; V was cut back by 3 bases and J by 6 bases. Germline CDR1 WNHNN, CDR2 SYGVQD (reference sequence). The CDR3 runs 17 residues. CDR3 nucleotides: TGCGCCAGCAGTGAAGGGGGGGGACTAGCGGGACGAAACATTCAGTACTTC. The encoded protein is CASSEGGGLAGRNIQYF.

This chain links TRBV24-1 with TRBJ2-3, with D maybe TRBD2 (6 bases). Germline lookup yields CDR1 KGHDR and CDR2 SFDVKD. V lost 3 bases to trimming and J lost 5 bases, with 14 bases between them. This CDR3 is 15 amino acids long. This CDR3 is CATSDLGLGGDTQYF. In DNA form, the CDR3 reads TGTGCCACCAGTGATCTGGGACTCGGAGGAGATACGCAGTATTTT.

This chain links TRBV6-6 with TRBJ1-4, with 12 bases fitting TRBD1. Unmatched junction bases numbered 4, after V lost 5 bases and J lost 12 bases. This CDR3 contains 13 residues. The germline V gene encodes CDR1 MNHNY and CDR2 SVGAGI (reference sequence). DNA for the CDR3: TGTGCCAGCAGTACGGGACAGGGGGCCCAACTGTTTTTT. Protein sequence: CASSTGQGAQLFF.

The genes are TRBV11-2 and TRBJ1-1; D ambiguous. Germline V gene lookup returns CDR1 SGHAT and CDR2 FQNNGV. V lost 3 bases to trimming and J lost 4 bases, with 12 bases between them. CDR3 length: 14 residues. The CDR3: CASSFEEGSTEAFF. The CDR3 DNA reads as TGTGCCAGCAGCTTCGAGGAGGGAAGCACTGAAGCTTTCTTT. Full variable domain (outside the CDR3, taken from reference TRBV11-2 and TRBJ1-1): EAGVAQSPRYKIIEKRQSVAFWCNPISGHATLYWYQQILGQGPKLLIQFQNNGVVDDSQLPKDRFSAERLKGVDSTLKIQPAKLEDSAVYLCASSFEEGSTEAFFGQGTRLTVV.

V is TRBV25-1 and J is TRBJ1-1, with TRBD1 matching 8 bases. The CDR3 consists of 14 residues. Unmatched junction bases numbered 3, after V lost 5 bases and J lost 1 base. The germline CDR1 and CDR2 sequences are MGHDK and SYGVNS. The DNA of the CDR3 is TGTGCCAGCAGTAAAGGACAGGGGAACACTGAAGCTTTCTTT. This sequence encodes CASSKGQGNTEAFF.